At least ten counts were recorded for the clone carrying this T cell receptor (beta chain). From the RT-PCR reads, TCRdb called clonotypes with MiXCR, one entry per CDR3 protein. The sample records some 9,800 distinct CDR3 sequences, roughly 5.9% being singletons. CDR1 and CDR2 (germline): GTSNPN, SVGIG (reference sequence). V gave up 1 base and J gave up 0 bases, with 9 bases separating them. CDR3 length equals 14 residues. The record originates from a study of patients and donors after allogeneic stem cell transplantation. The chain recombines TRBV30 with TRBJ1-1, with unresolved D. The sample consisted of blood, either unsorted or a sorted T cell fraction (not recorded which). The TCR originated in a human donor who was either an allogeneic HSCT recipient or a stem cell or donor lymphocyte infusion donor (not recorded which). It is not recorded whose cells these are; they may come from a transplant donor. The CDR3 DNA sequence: TGTGCCTGGAGTGAGGCAGCCATGAACACTGAAGCTTTCTTT. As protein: CAWSEAAMNTEAFF.